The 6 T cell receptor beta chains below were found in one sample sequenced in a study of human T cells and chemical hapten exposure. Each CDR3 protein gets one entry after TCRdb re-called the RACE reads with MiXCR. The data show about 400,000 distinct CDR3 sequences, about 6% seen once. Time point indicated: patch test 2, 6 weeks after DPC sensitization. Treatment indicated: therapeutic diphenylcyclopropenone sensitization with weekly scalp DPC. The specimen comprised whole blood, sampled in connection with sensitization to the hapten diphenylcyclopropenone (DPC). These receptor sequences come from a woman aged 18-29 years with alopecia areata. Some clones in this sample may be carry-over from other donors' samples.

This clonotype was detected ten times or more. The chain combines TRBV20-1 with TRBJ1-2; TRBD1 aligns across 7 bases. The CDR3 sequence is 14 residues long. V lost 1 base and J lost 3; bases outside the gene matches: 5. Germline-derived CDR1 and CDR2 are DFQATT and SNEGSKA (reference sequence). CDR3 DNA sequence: TGCAGTGCTAGAGGACAGGGTAGGGACTATGGCTACACCTTC. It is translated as CSARGQGRDYGYTF.

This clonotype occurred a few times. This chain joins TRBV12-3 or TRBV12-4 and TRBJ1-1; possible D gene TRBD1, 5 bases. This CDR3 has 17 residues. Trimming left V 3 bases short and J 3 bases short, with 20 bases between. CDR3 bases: TGTGCCAGCAGTTTCGTAGCGGGAGGGGTATTGGACACTGAAGCTTTCTTT. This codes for CASSFVAGGVLDTEAFF.

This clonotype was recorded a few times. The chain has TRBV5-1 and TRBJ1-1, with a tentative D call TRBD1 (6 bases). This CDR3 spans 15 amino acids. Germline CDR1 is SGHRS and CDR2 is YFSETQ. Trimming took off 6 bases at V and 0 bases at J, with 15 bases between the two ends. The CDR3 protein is CASNFTGSMNTEAFF. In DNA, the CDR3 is TGCGCCAGCAACTTTACAGGGTCCATGAACACTGAAGCTTTCTTT.

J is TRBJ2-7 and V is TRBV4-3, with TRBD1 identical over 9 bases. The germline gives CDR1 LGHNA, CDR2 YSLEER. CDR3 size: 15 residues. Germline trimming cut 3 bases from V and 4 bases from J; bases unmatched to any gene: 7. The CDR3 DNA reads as TGCGCCAGCAGCCAGTCCGGACAGGGGACTTACGAGCAGTACTTC. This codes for CASSQSGQGTYEQYF.

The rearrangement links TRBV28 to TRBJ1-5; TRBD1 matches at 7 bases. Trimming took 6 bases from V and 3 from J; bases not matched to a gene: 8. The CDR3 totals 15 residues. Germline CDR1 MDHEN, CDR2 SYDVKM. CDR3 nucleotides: TGTGCCAGCAGCGATCTGGACAGGCTCAATCAGCCCCAGCATTTT. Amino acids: CASSDLDRLNQPQHF.

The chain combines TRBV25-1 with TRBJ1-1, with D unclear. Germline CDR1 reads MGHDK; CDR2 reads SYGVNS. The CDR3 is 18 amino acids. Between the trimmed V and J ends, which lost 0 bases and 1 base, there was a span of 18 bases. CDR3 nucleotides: TGTGCCAGCAGTGAATATATTCACGGGGAGCGAGGGAACACTGAAGCTTTCTTT. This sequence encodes CASSEYIHGERGNTEAFF.